The rows below give T cell receptor beta chains drawn from one sample of a study of T cells in Graves' hyperthyroidism and ophthalmopathy. TCRdb re-called the multiplex PCR reads through MiXCR, storing one row per CDR3 protein. The sample lists fewer than 750,000 distinct CDR3 sequences; about 14% were seen once. The sample taken for sequencing was blood. The receptors shown here come from a woman aged 50 to 60 with Graves' ophthalmopathy. Each CDR3 is given with its conserved first and last residue. A D gene is named only where the DNA matches it firmly. A row's size may be missing; if present it is once, few, many or a size class.

J gene: TRBJ2-3
D gene: TRBD1
clone size: few
V gene: TRBV12-5
CDR3 DNA: TGTGCTAGTGGTTTGCCGGGACAGGGAGGAGATACGCAGTATTTT
CDR3 protein: CASGLPGQGGDTQYF

J gene: TRBJ2-3
D gene: .
clone size: many
V gene: TRBV6-1
CDR3 DNA: TGTGCCAGCAGCCCCCGGAGGGGCGACACAGATACGCAGTATTTT
CDR3 protein: CASSPRRGDTDTQYF

J gene: TRBJ2-7
D gene: .
clone size: many
V gene: TRBV7-9
CDR3 DNA: TGTGCCAGCAGCTTGGGGGCGGGTGCCTACGAGCAGTACTTC
CDR3 protein: CASSLGAGAYEQYF

J gene: TRBJ2-7
D gene: TRBD1
clone size: many
V gene: TRBV7-9
CDR3 DNA: TGTGCCAGCAGCTCCGTTGGACAGGGTCCAGAGGAGCAGTACTTC
CDR3 protein: CASSSVGQGPEEQYF

J gene: TRBJ2-1
D gene: .
clone size: few
V gene: TRBV5-1
CDR3 DNA: TGCGCCAGCAGCTTGGGGGGCGATAGCTCCTACAATGAGCAGTTCTTC
CDR3 protein: CASSLGGDSSYNEQFF

J gene: TRBJ2-7
D gene: .
clone size: few
V gene: TRBV28
CDR3 DNA: TGTGCCAGCAGTTTCCCCCGCAGGCGACATCTTACCTACGAGCAGTACTTC
CDR3 protein: CASSFPRRRHLTYEQYF

J gene: TRBJ1-5
D gene: TRBD1
clone size: many
V gene: TRBV5-6
CDR3 DNA: TGTGCCAGCAGCTCTGGACAGGGCGGTCAGCCCCAGCATTTT
CDR3 protein: CASSSGQGGQPQHF

J gene: TRBJ2-7
D gene: TRBD2
clone size: many
V gene: TRBV20-1
CDR3 DNA: TGCAGTGCTAGACCTAGCGGGCTAACCTACGAGCAGTACTTC
CDR3 protein: CSARPSGLTYEQYF

J gene: TRBJ2-7
D gene: .
clone size: .
V gene: TRBV6-1
CDR3 DNA: TGTGCCAGCAGTGGACCCTTCCCCGGGACTCCCTACGAGCAGTACTTC
CDR3 protein: CASSGPFPGTPYEQYF

J gene: TRBJ1-5
D gene: TRBD1
clone size: many
V gene: TRBV28
CDR3 DNA: TGTGCCAGCAGTTTTGCTCCGGGACAGGGGGGGAATCAGCCCCAGCATTTT
CDR3 protein: CASSFAPGQGGNQPQHF

J gene: TRBJ2-7
D gene: .
clone size: .
V gene: TRBV2
CDR3 DNA: TGTGCCAGCTTGCAGGGTGACGACGAGCAGTACTTC
CDR3 protein: CASLQGDDEQYF

J gene: TRBJ1-5
D gene: TRBD1
clone size: few
V gene: TRBV28
CDR3 DNA: TGTGCCAGCAGTTTGTGGGACAGGGTAGGGGATAGCAATCAGCCCCAGCATTTT
CDR3 protein: CASSLWDRVGDSNQPQHF

J gene: TRBJ2-5
D gene: TRBD2
clone size: many
V gene: TRBV7-3
CDR3 DNA: TGTGCCAGCAGCTTAACTAGCGGGAAGACCCAGTACTTC
CDR3 protein: CASSLTSGKTQYF

J gene: TRBJ1-2
D gene: .
clone size: many
V gene: TRBV12-3/TRBV12-4
CDR3 DNA: TGTGCCAGCAGCACAGGGCTTTATGGCTACACCTTC
CDR3 protein: CASSTGLYGYTF

J gene: TRBJ2-1
D gene: TRBD2
clone size: .
V gene: TRBV4-3
CDR3 DNA: TGCGCCAGCAGCCCCACTTTGGGGCGGGAGGGTGGTGAGCAGTTCTTC
CDR3 protein: CASSPTLGREGGEQFF

J gene: TRBJ2-1
D gene: .
clone size: many
V gene: TRBV5-1
CDR3 DNA: TGCGCCAGCAGCTTGGCCGGGCTAGTTGGCAATGAGCAGTTCTTC
CDR3 protein: CASSLAGLVGNEQFF

J gene: TRBJ2-3
D gene: TRBD2
clone size: many
V gene: TRBV29-1
CDR3 DNA: TGCAGCGTTGAGGGGACTAGCGGGACAGATACGCAGTATTTT
CDR3 protein: CSVEGTSGTDTQYF

J gene: TRBJ2-1
D gene: .
clone size: many
V gene: TRBV20-1
CDR3 DNA: TGCAGTGCTAGAGAAGGAGCCCACGACTACAATGAGCAGTTCTTC
CDR3 protein: CSAREGAHDYNEQFF

J gene: TRBJ2-1
D gene: TRBD2
clone size: many
V gene: TRBV11-1
CDR3 DNA: TGTGCCAGCAGCTTAGAACCAGCGGGAGGAGGGAATGAGCAGTTCTTC
CDR3 protein: CASSLEPAGGGNEQFF

J gene: TRBJ2-1
D gene: TRBD2
clone size: many
V gene: TRBV24-1
CDR3 DNA: TGTGCCACCAGTGCCCCTGGAGGGACTAGGAGCAATGAGCAGTTCTTC
CDR3 protein: CATSAPGGTRSNEQFF

J gene: TRBJ1-5
D gene: TRBD1
clone size: few
V gene: TRBV29-1
CDR3 DNA: TGCAGCGTTCAGGACAGGGATAGCAATCAGCCCCAGCATTTT
CDR3 protein: CSVQDRDSNQPQHF

J gene: TRBJ2-7
D gene: TRBD1
clone size: many
V gene: TRBV4-3
CDR3 DNA: TGCGCCAGCAGCCAAGGGGACAGGGCCTACGAGCAGTACTTC
CDR3 protein: CASSQGDRAYEQYF

J gene: TRBJ1-1
D gene: .
clone size: many
V gene: TRBV7-2
CDR3 DNA: TGTGCCAGCAGCTTAGCGCAGGCGAACACTGAAGCTTTCTTT
CDR3 protein: CASSLAQANTEAFF

J gene: TRBJ2-7
D gene: TRBD1
clone size: many
V gene: TRBV28
CDR3 DNA: TGTGCCAGCAGTTTATTTCTGACAGGGGTGTACGAGCAGTACTTC
CDR3 protein: CASSLFLTGVYEQYF

J gene: TRBJ2-1
D gene: TRBD2
clone size: many
V gene: TRBV18
CDR3 DNA: TGTGCCAGCTCACAACGGGACCTCCGGACTAGCGGGGAGCAGTTCTTC
CDR3 protein: CASSQRDLRTSGEQFF

J gene: TRBJ2-2
D gene: TRBD2
clone size: .
V gene: TRBV7-2
CDR3 DNA: TGTGCCAGCAGCTTAACGGGACTAGCAACCAGGGAGCTGTTTTTT
CDR3 protein: CASSLTGLATRELFF

J gene: TRBJ2-7
D gene: TRBD1
clone size: many
V gene: TRBV2
CDR3 DNA: TGTGCCAGCAGTGCCAGGGGGTACGAGCAGTACTTC
CDR3 protein: CASSARGYEQYF

J gene: TRBJ2-4
D gene: TRBD2
clone size: many
V gene: TRBV5-1
CDR3 DNA: TGCGCCAGCAGCTTGGCAGCGGGAGCCAACATTCAGTACTTC
CDR3 protein: CASSLAAGANIQYF

J gene: TRBJ2-3
D gene: TRBD1
clone size: .
V gene: TRBV20-1
CDR3 DNA: TGCAGTGCTACGGACAGGGGCCGCACAGATACGCAGTATTTT
CDR3 protein: CSATDRGRTDTQYF

J gene: TRBJ2-3
D gene: .
clone size: .
V gene: TRBV19
CDR3 DNA: TGTGCCTCCTCCTATCAACAGGGCTGGGCAGATACGCAGTATTTT
CDR3 protein: CASSYQQGWADTQYF

J gene: TRBJ2-7
D gene: TRBD2
clone size: .
V gene: TRBV20-1
CDR3 DNA: TGCAGTGCTCTACTAGCGGGAGGACGCTCCTACGAGCAGTACTTC
CDR3 protein: CSALLAGGRSYEQYF

J gene: TRBJ2-3
D gene: TRBD2
clone size: few
V gene: TRBV29-1
CDR3 DNA: TGCAGCGTCTTACTAGCGGGCCCCACAGATACGCAGTATTTT
CDR3 protein: CSVLLAGPTDTQYF

J gene: TRBJ2-3
D gene: .
clone size: .
V gene: TRBV24-1
CDR3 DNA: TGTGCCACCAGTGATTTTGGGGCTGGACAGAGCACAGATACGCAGTATTTT
CDR3 protein: CATSDFGAGQSTDTQYF

J gene: TRBJ2-2
D gene: TRBD1
clone size: few
V gene: TRBV5-1
CDR3 DNA: TGCGCCAGCAGCCCGGGACAGCCCACCGGGGAGCTGTTTTTT
CDR3 protein: CASSPGQPTGELFF

J gene: TRBJ2-7
D gene: TRBD2
clone size: many
V gene: TRBV15
CDR3 DNA: TGTGCCACCAGCAGAGATTCGAGGCTAGCGGGAGTGTCCTACGAGCAGTACTTC
CDR3 protein: CATSRDSRLAGVSYEQYF

J gene: TRBJ1-6
D gene: .
clone size: .
V gene: TRBV28
CDR3 DNA: TGTGCCAGCAGTCCATCTGTGATTTCACCCCTCCACTTT
CDR3 protein: CASSPSVISPLHF

J gene: TRBJ2-2
D gene: .
clone size: .
V gene: TRBV24-1
CDR3 DNA: TGTGCCACCAGTGCATTCCCTCAGGGCACCGGGGAGCTGTTTTTT
CDR3 protein: CATSAFPQGTGELFF

J gene: TRBJ2-3
D gene: TRBD2
clone size: few
V gene: TRBV6-4
CDR3 DNA: TGTGCCAGCAGTGTCGCTAGCGGGACTAGCACAGATACGCAGTATTTT
CDR3 protein: CASSVASGTSTDTQYF

J gene: TRBJ2-7
D gene: TRBD2
clone size: .
V gene: TRBV4-2
CDR3 DNA: TGTGCCAGAAGCCAAGAGGGACTAGCGGGAGTAATTTACGAGCAGTACTTC
CDR3 protein: CARSQEGLAGVIYEQYF

J gene: TRBJ2-1
D gene: .
clone size: many
V gene: TRBV5-1
CDR3 DNA: TGCGCCAGCAGCTTGGGGACTAATTCCTACAATGAGCAGTTCTTC
CDR3 protein: CASSLGTNSYNEQFF

J gene: TRBJ2-5
D gene: TRBD1
clone size: many
V gene: TRBV6-1
CDR3 DNA: TGTGCCAGCAGTGACGACAGGGGGCAAGAGACCCAGTACTTC
CDR3 protein: CASSDDRGQETQYF

J gene: TRBJ2-1
D gene: TRBD1
clone size: many
V gene: TRBV24-1
CDR3 DNA: TGTGCCACCAGTGAACCACAGGGGGGTGAGCAGTTCTTC
CDR3 protein: CATSEPQGGEQFF

J gene: TRBJ2-5
D gene: TRBD1
clone size: .
V gene: TRBV5-1
CDR3 DNA: TGCGCCAGCAGCCATGGGACAGGGCCTGAGTACTTC
CDR3 protein: CASSHGTGPEYF

J gene: TRBJ2-3
D gene: TRBD2
clone size: many
V gene: TRBV28
CDR3 DNA: TGTGCCAGCAGTCCCCGACTAGCGGGATTCTCTAGCACAGATACGCAGTATTTT
CDR3 protein: CASSPRLAGFSSTDTQYF

J gene: TRBJ2-6
D gene: .
clone size: many
V gene: TRBV12-3/TRBV12-4
CDR3 DNA: TGTGCCAGCACTTACGAACGGGGCTCTGGGGCCAACGTCCTGACTTTC
CDR3 protein: CASTYERGSGANVLTF

J gene: TRBJ2-7
D gene: .
clone size: many
V gene: TRBV6-6
CDR3 DNA: TGTGCCAGCAGTTACTCCGAGGAGGGGCCCTACGAGCAGTACTTC
CDR3 protein: CASSYSEEGPYEQYF

J gene: TRBJ2-7
D gene: TRBD2
clone size: many
V gene: TRBV24-1
CDR3 DNA: TGTGCCACCAGTGGGTTCTCTAGCGGTGTCTACGAGCAGTACTTC
CDR3 protein: CATSGFSSGVYEQYF

J gene: TRBJ2-5
D gene: TRBD2
clone size: many
V gene: TRBV9
CDR3 DNA: TGTGCCAGCAGCGTCCTAGCGGTAAACCAAGAGACCCAGTACTTC
CDR3 protein: CASSVLAVNQETQYF

J gene: TRBJ2-6
D gene: .
clone size: many
V gene: TRBV15
CDR3 DNA: TGTGCCACCAGCAGGCAGGGTGTCGGCTCTGGGGCCAACGTCCTGACTTTC
CDR3 protein: CATSRQGVGSGANVLTF

J gene: TRBJ2-2
D gene: TRBD2
clone size: many
V gene: TRBV18
CDR3 DNA: TGTGCCAGCTCACCAGGAGCGGGAGTTAACACCGGGGAGCTGTTTTTT
CDR3 protein: CASSPGAGVNTGELFF

J gene: TRBJ2-5
D gene: .
clone size: .
V gene: TRBV18
CDR3 DNA: TGTGCCAGCTCACCGATCTCTGGACCCGAAGAGACCCAGTACTTC
CDR3 protein: CASSPISGPEETQYF

J gene: TRBJ2-7
D gene: .
clone size: many
V gene: TRBV10-3
CDR3 DNA: TGTGCCATCAGTGAAGCAGGGTCCTACGAGCAGTACTTC
CDR3 protein: CAISEAGSYEQYF

J gene: TRBJ1-2
D gene: .
clone size: few
V gene: TRBV28
CDR3 DNA: TGTGCCAGCAGTTTATGGGACAGCCTTCTCTATGGCTACACCTTC
CDR3 protein: CASSLWDSLLYGYTF

J gene: TRBJ1-2
D gene: .
clone size: many
V gene: TRBV7-3
CDR3 DNA: TGTGCCAGCAGCGTTGGCGCCGGAGCTAACTATGGCTACACCTTC
CDR3 protein: CASSVGAGANYGYTF

J gene: TRBJ1-5
D gene: .
clone size: many
V gene: TRBV2
CDR3 DNA: TGTGCCAGCAGTGACTATCCATTCCAGCCCCAGCATTTT
CDR3 protein: CASSDYPFQPQHF

J gene: TRBJ2-7
D gene: TRBD1
clone size: many
V gene: TRBV5-6
CDR3 DNA: TGTGCCAGCAGCCCCGGGACAGGGGGCATCAACGAGCAGTACTTC
CDR3 protein: CASSPGTGGINEQYF